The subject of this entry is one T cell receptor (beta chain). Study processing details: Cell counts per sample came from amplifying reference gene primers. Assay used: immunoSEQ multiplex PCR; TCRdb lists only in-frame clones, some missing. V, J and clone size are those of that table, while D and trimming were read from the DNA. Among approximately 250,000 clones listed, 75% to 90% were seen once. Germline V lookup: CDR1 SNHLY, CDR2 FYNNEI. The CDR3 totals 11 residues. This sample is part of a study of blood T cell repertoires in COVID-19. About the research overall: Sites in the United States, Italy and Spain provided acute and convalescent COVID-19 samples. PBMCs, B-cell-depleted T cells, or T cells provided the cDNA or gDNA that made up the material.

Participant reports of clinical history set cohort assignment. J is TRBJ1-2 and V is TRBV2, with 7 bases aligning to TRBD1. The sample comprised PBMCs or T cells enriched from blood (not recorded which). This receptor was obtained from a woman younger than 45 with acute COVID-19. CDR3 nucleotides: TGTGAACCGACAGGGTTCCTTTTTTACACCTTC. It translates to CEPTGFLFYTF.